The 19 T cell receptor beta chains below all came from one sample that was sequenced in a study of T cell responses to AZD1222 COVID-19 vaccine. Repertoires were generated with immunoSEQ multiplex PCR, while TCRdb's copy carries only in-frame clones and drops some. The sample lists more than 150,000 clones, roughly 94% seen once, with 1.5% to 2% in the top ten. The starting material was peripheral blood, obtained 28 days after the second AZD1222 dose. The receptors derive from an adult who received the AZD1222 COVID-19 vaccine.

The rearrangement uses TRBV3-1 (or the pseudogene TRBV3-2) and TRBJ2-1; 9 nucleotides align to TRBD1. V shed 5 bases and J 8 bases; nucleotides not matched to a gene: 7. The germline V gene encodes CDR1 LGHDT and CDR2 YNNKEL (reference sequence). The CDR3 contains 14 residues. DNA for the CDR3: TGTGCCAGCAGCTGGGACAGGGTCGGGCATGAGCAGTTCTTC. Translating it yields CASSWDRVGHEQFF.

The chain uses TRBV5-4 and TRBJ2-7; the D gene is possibly TRBD2 (5 bases). V dropped 3 bases and J dropped 2 bases, with 12 bases sitting between them. Germline lookup yields CDR1 SGHNT and CDR2 YYREEE (reference sequence). The CDR3 runs 14 residues. Here the CDR3 reads CASSWERKAYEQYF. In DNA, the CDR3 is TGTGCCAGCAGCTGGGAGAGGAAGGCCTACGAGCAGTACTTC.

The V and J genes are TRBV9 and TRBJ2-3; D gene ambiguous. This CDR3 has 15 residues. Trimming shortened V by 4 bases and J by 2 bases, and 14 bases separated the two germline ends. Germline CDR1 SGDLS, CDR2 YYNGEE. CDR3 protein: CASSPERVSTDTQYF. Here the CDR3 DNA reads TGTGCCAGCAGCCCAGAAAGGGTATCCACAGATACGCAGTATTTT.

The chain couples TRBV3-1 (or the pseudogene TRBV3-2) to TRBJ1-2, with a possible D match to TRBD1 (5 bases). The CDR3 has 12 residues. The V gene's germline CDR1 is LGHDT and CDR2 YNNKEL (reference sequence). The ends were cut back, 1 base at V and 7 bases at J, with 7 bases in the middle. CDR3 DNA: TGTGCCAGCAGCCAAGTCGACAGTGGCTACACCTTC. As protein: CASSQVDSGYTF.

V and J are TRBV6-6 and TRBJ2-1, with 10 positions matching TRBD2. Germline CDR1 reads MNHNY; CDR2 reads SVGAGI (reference sequence). This CDR3 comprises 13 residues. J gave up 10 bases and V 5 bases, and 5 bases lay outside the gene matches. The CDR3 region is CASSDRSGREQFF. In nucleotides, the CDR3 is TGTGCCAGCAGTGACCGTAGCGGGAGGGAGCAGTTCTTC.

The rearrangement links TRBV19 to TRBJ2-2; 13 bases agree with TRBD2. With 5 bases clipped from V and 2 bases from J, the junction kept 5 bases outside the gene matches. CDR1 and CDR2 from the germline V gene are LNHDA and SQIVND (reference sequence). CDR3 length equals 17 residues. CDR3 residues: CASSRRLAGGNTGELFF. The CDR3 DNA reads as TGTGCCAGTAGTCGAAGACTAGCGGGGGGTAACACCGGGGAGCTGTTTTTT.

The count of this clone is one. This chain uses TRBV6-9 with TRBJ1-4; possibly TRBD1 for D (5 bases). This CDR3 region has 15 residues. Trimming cost V 4 bases and J 3 bases, with 12 bases left between them. Germline CDR1 MNHGY, CDR2 SVAAGI. The CDR3 spells CASSWGKGANEKLFF. The DNA of the CDR3 is TGTGCCAGCAGTTGGGGGAAAGGAGCTAATGAAAAACTGTTTTTT.

This clone was counted a single time. The J gene is TRBJ2-3, the V gene TRBV19; 8 nucleotides line up with TRBD1. The CDR3 length is 14 residues. From germline, CDR1 is LNHDA and CDR2 SQIVND (reference sequence). V was clipped by 6 bases and J by 3 bases; unmatched bases: 5. CDR3 nucleotides: TGTGCCAGTAGCTTATACAGGGGGACAGATACGCAGTATTTT. Translated, it gives CASSLYRGTDTQYF.

The J gene is TRBJ2-1, the V gene TRBV7-2; 10 bases align to TRBD2. The germline CDR1 and CDR2 sequences are SGHTA and FQGNSA. Trimming at V came to 5 bases and at J to 6 bases, leaving 10 bases not matched to a gene. This CDR3 comprises 16 residues. CDR3 in amino acids: CASSRRLAGFVNEQFF. DNA of the CDR3: TGTGCCAGCAGCCGGAGACTAGCGGGTTTCGTCAATGAGCAGTTCTTC. The whole variable domain, filled in from reference TRBV7-2 and TRBJ2-1, reads GAGVSQSPSNKVTEKGKDVELRCDPISGHTALYWYRQSLGQGLEFLIYFQGNSAPDKSGLPSDRFSAERTGGSVSTLTIQRTQQEDSAVYLCASSRRLAGFVNEQFFGPGTRLTVL.

The rearrangement uses TRBV19 and TRBJ1-1; no reliable D call. This CDR3 is 13 amino acids long. Germline V lookup: CDR1 LNHDA, CDR2 SQIVND (reference sequence). Trimming took 8 bases from V and 1 from J, leaving 11 bases between them. CDR3 nucleotide sequence: TGTGCCAGTGGTGGCAAACGGAACACTGAAGCTTTCTTT. It specifies CASGGKRNTEAFF.

The chain combines TRBV25-1 with TRBJ1-1, with TRBD1 identical over 8 bases. The J segment lost 5 bases and the V segment lost 7 bases, leaving 9 bases of the junction unmatched. Germline CDR1 reads MGHDK; CDR2 reads SYGVNS. This CDR3 spans 14 amino acids. The CDR3 sequence: CASKLSGGRTEAFF. DNA of the CDR3: TGTGCCAGCAAATTGTCAGGGGGCCGTACTGAAGCTTTCTTT.

This rearrangement joins TRBV15 to TRBJ1-2; D unclear. The CDR3 runs 13 residues. Trimming left V 4 bases short and J 6 bases short, with 12 bases between. Germline assignment: CDR1 LNHNV and CDR2 YYDKDF (reference sequence). CDR3 sequence: CATSTLLWDGYTF. Here the CDR3 DNA reads TGTGCCACCAGCACCCTCCTCTGGGATGGCTACACCTTC.

The chain uses TRBV27 and TRBJ1-1; D not resolved. Looked up from germline, CDR1 is MNHEY and CDR2 is SMNVEV (reference sequence). Trimming cost V 0 bases and J 0 bases, with 8 bases left between them. The CDR3 contains 15 residues. The CDR3 loop is CASSLSVSMNTEAFF. The CDR3 bases are TGTGCCAGCAGTTTATCGGTATCTATGAACACTGAAGCTTTCTTT.

This clone showed up just a few times. This rearrangement joins TRBV4-2 to TRBJ1-6; D unclear. The germline V and J ends were trimmed by 1 base and 7 bases, with 8 bases remaining between them. Germline assignment: CDR1 LGHNA and CDR2 YNFKEQ. CDR3 length equals 14 residues. The CDR3 DNA follows: TGTGCCAGCAGCCAAGGCAAGGAGAATTCACCCCTCCACTTT. Encoded protein: CASSQGKENSPLHF.

A word on this clone: The junction does not match germline at one end; this may be a read error. The chain employs TRBV5-1 and TRBJ1-2; D ambiguous. This CDR3 region has 12 residues. Looked up from germline, CDR1 is SGHRS and CDR2 is YFSETQ. CDR3 amino acids: CASSLGALPIQF. The CDR3 DNA sequence: TGCGCCAGCAGCTTGGGGGCCCTCCCCATTCAATTC. Combining the CDR3 with reference TRBV5-1 and TRBJ1-2 gives the whole variable domain KAGVTQTPRYLIKTRGQQVTLSCSPISGHRSVSWYQQTPGQGLQFLFEYFSETQRNKGNFPGRFSGRQFSNSRSEMNVSTLELGDSALYLCASSLGALPIQFGSGTRLTVV.

The chain joins TRBV7-9 to TRBJ1-4; tentatively, D is TRBD1 (5 bases). The V end lost 0 bases, the J end lost 4 bases, and 9 bases lay between the germline ends. Germline CDR1 reads SEHNR; CDR2 reads FQNEAQ (reference sequence). The CDR3 loop spans 15 amino acids. The CDR3 region is CASSLATAVNEKLFF. As DNA, the CDR3 is TGTGCCAGCAGCTTAGCGACAGCTGTTAATGAAAAACTGTTTTTT.

The chain links TRBV3-1 (or the pseudogene TRBV3-2) to TRBJ2-7; 15 bases match TRBD2. This CDR3 contains 15 residues. Germline-derived CDR1 and CDR2 are LGHDT and YNNKEL (reference sequence). J lost 7 bases, V lost 4 bases, and 5 bases had no gene match. The CDR3 loop reads CASSRRTSGGAEQYF. Here the CDR3 DNA reads TGTGCCAGCAGCCGAAGGACTAGCGGGGGGGCAGAGCAGTACTTC.

Here the CDR3 DNA reads TGTGCCAGCAGCTTACAGGGAAACAATCAGCCCCAGCATTTT. Translation gives CASSLQGNNQPQHF. The rearrangement uses TRBV7-9 and TRBJ1-5, with D maybe TRBD1 (5 bases). The CDR3 runs 14 residues. Germline V gene sequence: CDR1 SEHNR, CDR2 FQNEAQ (reference sequence). Between the trimmed V and J ends, which lost 2 bases and 3 bases, there was a span of 8 bases.

This clone was counted once. The chain joins TRBV19 to TRBJ2-3, with TRBD1 as a possible D gene (6 bases). This CDR3 comprises 15 residues. Germline CDR1 is LNHDA and CDR2 is SQIVND (reference sequence). The ends were cut back, 5 bases at V and 4 bases at J, with 16 bases in the middle. CDR3 nucleotides: TGTGCCAGTAGTGGGACCACAGGGACGGCAGATACGCAGTATTTT. It codes for CASSGTTGTADTQYF.